This T cell receptor beta chain was sequenced in a study of T cell responses to AZD1222 COVID-19 vaccine listed by TCRdb under 2021. Study-level background: AZD1222 recipients given second doses at about 4 weeks or at about 12 weeks were pooled, since spike-specific TCR depth and breadth were not found to differ between the two schedules. TCR sequencing covered 233 trial participants: some 210 given two doses of AZD1222 and approximately 26 given two doses of MenACWY control vaccine. Trial participants were enrolled into age subgroups of 18-55, 56-69 and 70-plus years, which contained about 150, 27 and 61 TCR-sequenced participants, respectively. The paper's findings and limits, for the study overall: The 56-69-year group was small, and its depth increase did not reach significance, likely because of low power. Conclusions about previously exposed vaccinees are limited because only six or seven AZD1222 recipients were SARS-CoV-2 seropositive at baseline. Participants were mostly white British and included more females than males, and it was suggested by the authors that clonal diversity may have been underestimated. CD4 TCRs associated with the vaccine covered the entire spike protein, and the dominant responses were in regions 160-218 and 743-854. Because no day 14 peak-response samples were available, the repertoires could be characterized only after the peak T cell response. A significant rise in spike-specific TCR breadth and depth was observed after two AZD1222 doses relative to day 0 and relative to MenACWY recipients. Reportedly, almost half of the unique spike-specific TCRs recognized epitopes lying outside the regions that are mutated in the B.1.351 and B.1.1.7 variants.

Trimming takes 6 bases from V and 1 base from J, and the germline ends sit 6 bases apart. Looking up the germline V gene (reference sequence) yields CDR1 LNHNV and CDR2 YYDKDF. Taken from cysteine to phenylalanine, the CDR3 has 12 residues. Only the CDR3 region is kept as DNA, spanning 36 bases read in frame from base 1. In light of the paper, this sample's time point label describes: baseline before first vaccination. Vaccinee samples were obtained from the UK trials COV001 and COV002, which included a single-blind randomized controlled phase 2/3 trial of AZD1222 (ChAdOx1 nCoV-19) in healthy adults. For TCRbeta chain sequencing, PBMC samples were collected from trial participants at day 0 and at day 28 after the second dose. Regarding this clone: Which antigen it targets is not known. Base qualities are not provided; no much larger clone lies one nucleotide away.

The CDR3 regions of human TCRbeta chains were analyzed by immunosequencing. The source study handled its data this way. TCRs in the repertoires were matched against a reference library of SARS-CoV-2-specific TCRs that had been generated with the MIRA antigen-specificity platform. Breadth was defined as the fraction of unique TCRs that were SARS-CoV-2-associated. Depth was defined as the fraction of total T cells that were SARS-CoV-2-associated. Each spike-specific TCR was assigned to its reactive spike region and to a CD4 or CD8 class using the MIRA data. Log10-transformed breadth and depth values were compared by one-way ANOVA with Sidak's multiple comparisons tests. Sourced from immuneACCESS, this table was stored by TCRdb with only in-frame sequences that have V and J called. A share of the clones is absent; for the studies checked, an unresolved V gene accounts for under half, and the remainder has no known explanation. The V and J calls and the clone size are those of that table, but D and trimming were determined from the DNA. Recorded for this sample are about 140,000 clones; about 86% of them occurred a single time. Approximately 3.4% of the sample belongs to the ten largest clones.

This sequence uses TRBV15 and TRBJ1-1; too little of a D gene remains to name it. The sample here was peripheral blood, taken on day 0 of AZD1222 vaccination. The source is an adult in good health. The DNA sequence is TGTGCCACCAGTTCATGGAACACTGAAGCTTTCTTT. It encodes CATSSWNTEAFF.